The rows below give T cell receptor beta chains drawn from one sample of a study of CD8 T cells in ankylosing spondylitis. TCRdb re-called the 5' RACE reads with MiXCR, one entry per CDR3 protein. The table includes around 490,000 distinct CDR3 sequences, approximately 5.3% detected once. The sample consisted of blood, either unsorted or a sorted T cell fraction (not recorded which). The receptor source for this set is a male donor with ankylosing spondylitis. CDR3s include the opening cysteine and the closing phenylalanine or tryptophan. Each record gives: D gene, clone size, V gene, J gene, CDR3 protein, CDR3 DNA. A D gene is named only where the DNA matches it firmly. Rows may omit the clone size; those that give it use once, few, many or a size class.

>TRBD1|many|TRBV24-1|TRBJ1-1
CATSAGGRGVYNTEAFF
TGTGCCACCAGTGCAGGTGGCAGGGGGGTATATAACACTGAAGCTTTCTTT
>TRBD1|few|TRBV20-1|TRBJ2-2
CSAQDRGNTGELFF
TGCAGTGCCCAGGACAGGGGGAACACCGGGGAGCTGTTTTTT
>-|few|TRBV24-1|TRBJ2-1
CATSDRGDEQFF
TGTGCCACCAGTGATAGGGGGGATGAGCAGTTCTTC
>-|many|TRBV7-6|TRBJ2-7
CASSLAHRREQYF
TGTGCCAGCAGCTTAGCCCACAGGCGCGAGCAGTACTTC
>TRBD2|-|TRBV28|TRBJ2-7
CASSLLGGSHVYEQYF
TGTGCCAGCAGTTTACTGGGCGGGAGCCATGTCTACGAGCAGTACTTC
>-|many|TRBV5-1|TRBJ2-3
CASSGQGPDTQYF
TGCGCCAGCAGCGGCCAGGGCCCAGATACGCAGTATTTT
>-|many|TRBV12-3/TRBV12-4|TRBJ1-2
CASSPLRIGIDGYTF
TGTGCCAGCAGTCCCCTTAGGATCGGGATCGATGGCTACACCTTC
>-|many|TRBV7-2|TRBJ1-1
CASSLRGILNTEAFF
TGTGCCAGCAGCTTGAGGGGGATATTGAACACTGAAGCTTTCTTT
>-|few|TRBV11-2|TRBJ2-6
CASSLTPSGNAGANVLTF
TGTGCCAGCAGCTTAACCCCCTCAGGGAATGCTGGGGCCAACGTCCTGACTTTC
>TRBD1|many|TRBV7-7|TRBJ2-5
CASSPGTAQETQYF
TGTGCCAGCAGCCCCGGGACAGCCCAAGAGACCCAGTACTTC
>-|many|TRBV7-9|TRBJ2-7
CASSPTGHPYEQYF
TGTGCCAGCAGCCCAACGGGACACCCCTACGAGCAGTACTTC
>-|many|TRBV20-1|TRBJ1-2
CSAHSRTGGGYTF
TGCAGTGCCCACTCTCGGACCGGTGGTGGCTACACCTTC
>TRBD1|many|TRBV5-5|TRBJ1-3
CASSLRDRGSGNTIYF
TGTGCCAGCAGCTTGCGGGACAGGGGATCCGGAAACACCATATATTTT
>-|-|TRBV5-5|TRBJ2-1
CASSWDLGYNEQFF
TGTGCCAGCAGCTGGGACCTCGGCTACAATGAGCAGTTCTTC
>TRBD2|many|TRBV5-1|TRBJ2-7
CASSSIPGLAAYEQYF
TGCGCCAGCAGCTCAATCCCGGGACTAGCGGCCTACGAGCAGTACTTC
>TRBD2|many|TRBV7-8|TRBJ2-1
CASSFVLAGGTRSYNEQFF
TGTGCCAGCAGCTTCGTACTAGCGGGAGGAACCCGCTCCTACAATGAGCAGTTCTTC
>-|many|TRBV5-1|TRBJ2-6
CASSMGHLSGANVLTF
TGCGCCAGCAGCATGGGACACCTCTCTGGGGCCAACGTCCTGACTTTC
>TRBD1|many|TRBV15|TRBJ2-7
CATSNRGPPDEQYF
TGTGCCACCAGCAACAGGGGCCCCCCTGACGAGCAGTACTTC
>-|many|TRBV4-2|TRBJ2-5
CASSRGEGVETQYF
TGTGCCAGCAGCCGCGGGGAGGGGGTGGAGACCCAGTACTTC
>-|few|TRBV5-1|TRBJ1-4
CASSLGPGNEKLFF
TGCGCCAGCAGCTTGGGCCCCGGGAATGAAAAACTGTTTTTT
>-|many|TRBV20-1|TRBJ1-2
CSARDWEANYGYTF
TGCAGTGCTAGAGATTGGGAGGCGAACTATGGCTACACCTTC
>TRBD1|many|TRBV24-1|TRBJ1-3
CATSAGGGRPSGNTIYF
TGTGCCACCAGCGCCGGAGGGGGCCGACCCTCTGGAAACACCATATATTTT
>-|-|TRBV4-1|TRBJ1-1
CASSLVGWGVDTEAFF
TGCGCCAGCAGTCTAGTCGGCTGGGGGGTCGACACTGAAGCTTTCTTT
>TRBD1|many|TRBV3-1|TRBJ2-4
CATGTGVKNIQYF
TGTGCCACCGGGACAGGGGTCAAAAACATTCAGTACTTC
>-|many|TRBV10-2|TRBJ1-1
CASSGGTEAFF
TGCGCCAGCAGTGGCGGAACTGAAGCTTTCTTT
>-|many|TRBV20-1|TRBJ1-4
CSARDPTGSEKLFF
TGCAGTGCTAGAGATCCCACAGGGAGCGAAAAACTGTTTTTT
>-|many|TRBV9|TRBJ2-2
CASGGIGELFF
TGTGCCAGCGGGGGGATCGGGGAGCTGTTTTTT
>-|many|TRBV7-2|TRBJ2-7
CASSRGGAGSYEQYF
TGTGCCAGCAGCCGAGGGGGGGCCGGCTCCTACGAGCAGTACTTC
>-|many|TRBV7-8|TRBJ2-5
CASSARTARVQETQYF
TGTGCCAGCAGCGCGCGGACAGCTAGGGTCCAAGAGACCCAGTACTTC
>TRBD1|few|TRBV7-8|TRBJ1-4
CASSSLTGTGGPTNEKLFF
TGTGCCAGCAGCTCACTTACCGGGACAGGGGGCCCAACTAATGAAAAACTGTTTTTT
>-|many|TRBV28|TRBJ2-2
CASSLVRQLATGELFF
TGTGCCAGCAGTCTCGTTCGACAATTGGCCACCGGGGAGCTGTTTTTT
>-|-|TRBV5-1|TRBJ1-4
CASSLGNSPTNEKLFF
TGCGCCAGCAGCTTGGGGAACAGCCCAACTAATGAAAAACTGTTTTTT
>-|many|TRBV28|TRBJ1-1
CASSWNPRNTEAFF
TGTGCCAGCAGTTGGAACCCCCGGAACACTGAAGCTTTCTTT
>-|many|TRBV29-1|TRBJ1-1
CSALGGGGNTEAFF
TGCAGCGCCCTGGGGGGGGGCGGTAACACTGAAGCTTTCTTT
>-|-|TRBV2|TRBJ1-4
CASSDGPLGTNEKLFF
TGTGCCAGCAGTGATGGTCCGTTAGGAACTAATGAAAAACTGTTTTTT
>-|many|TRBV10-3|TRBJ2-1
CAIGGVDEQFF
TGTGCCATCGGAGGAGTCGATGAGCAGTTCTTC
>-|many|TRBV4-3|TRBJ1-1
CASSQVLGVLSPEAFF
TGCGCCAGCAGCCAAGTCCTGGGGGTTCTTAGTCCTGAAGCTTTCTTT
>-|many|TRBV12-3/TRBV12-4|TRBJ2-1
CASSYGGLYNEQFF
TGTGCCAGCAGTTACGGTGGGCTCTACAATGAGCAGTTCTTC
>-|many|TRBV5-1|TRBJ2-1
CASSLSGLSFRSYNEQFF
TGCGCCAGCAGCTTGTCCGGCCTATCCTTCCGTTCCTACAATGAGCAGTTCTTC
>-|many|TRBV10-3|TRBJ1-5
CAISAGLRNQPQHF
TGTGCCATCAGTGCAGGGCTCAGGAATCAGCCCCAGCATTTT
>-|many|TRBV12-3/TRBV12-4|TRBJ1-3
CASSYRSSSGNTIYF
TGTGCCAGCAGTTACCGTTCGAGCTCTGGAAACACCATATATTTT
>-|many|TRBV5-1|TRBJ2-2
CASSLARANTGELFF
TGCGCCAGCAGCTTGGCCAGGGCGAACACCGGGGAGCTGTTTTTT
>-|many|TRBV6-2/TRBV6-3|TRBJ1-2
CASSYTGTYYGYTF
TGTGCCAGCAGTTACACAGGGACCTACTATGGCTACACCTTC
>TRBD1|many|TRBV4-3|TRBJ1-2
CASSQADRGLFNGYTF
TGCGCCAGCAGCCAAGCGGACAGGGGGCTGTTCAATGGCTACACCTTC
>-|many|TRBV7-9|TRBJ2-1
CASRGTYRSYNEQFF
TGTGCCTCAAGGGGGACTTACCGCTCTTACAATGAGCAGTTCTTC
>TRBD1|many|TRBV5-1|TRBJ2-1
CASNRDRGLEQFF
TGCGCCAGCAATCGGGACAGGGGGCTTGAGCAGTTCTTC
>TRBD1|many|TRBV11-2|TRBJ1-1
CASSLAGGSAFF
TGTGCCAGCAGCTTAGCAGGGGGTTCGGCTTTCTTT
>-|many|TRBV12-3/TRBV12-4|TRBJ2-7
CASSPTPSTEQYF
TGTGCCAGCAGCCCAACCCCTAGCACCGAGCAGTACTTC
>-|many|TRBV5-6|TRBJ2-4
CASSQILAAAKNIQYF
TGTGCCAGCAGCCAGATTCTGGCAGCAGCCAAAAACATTCAGTACTTC
>-|many|TRBV7-2|TRBJ2-3
CASSLNRKDTQYF
TGTGCCAGCAGCCTAAATCGTAAAGATACGCAGTATTTT
>TRBD1|many|TRBV5-1|TRBJ2-7
CASSLGQGRAQQYF
TGCGCCAGCAGCCTCGGACAGGGAAGAGCCCAGCAGTACTTC
>-|many|TRBV20-1|TRBJ2-3
CSAKASGTDTQYF
TGCAGTGCTAAGGCTAGCGGCACAGATACGCAGTATTTT
>TRBD2|-|TRBV2|TRBJ2-1
CASRILAGGHNEQFF
TGTGCCAGCAGAATACTAGCGGGAGGGCATAATGAGCAGTTCTTC